The next 3 T cell receptor beta chains were all read from a single sample in a study of blood T cell repertoires in COVID-19. Generated by immunoSEQ multiplex PCR, the TCRdb table keeps only in-frame clones and is missing some. Altogether more than 200,000 clones are present, about 85% being singletons, with the ten largest covering 10% to 12%. Sequenced sample: PBMCs or T cells enriched from blood (not recorded which). Source of these receptors: a man between 25 and 39 years old who had recovered from COVID-19.

The chain joins TRBV4-3 to TRBJ2-2; 7 bases match TRBD2. V lost 3 bases, J lost 5 bases, and 6 bases stayed unmatched. This CDR3 comprises 15 residues. The germline V gene encodes CDR1 LGHNA and CDR2 YSLEER. CDR3 nucleotide sequence: TGCGCCAGCAGCCAGCCCGGGCGGGAGACCGGGGAGCTGTTTTTT. This gives the protein CASSQPGRETGELFF.

J is TRBJ1-3 and V is TRBV5-5; D is undetermined. V was clipped by 4 bases and J by 0 bases, with 14 bases between them. This CDR3 contains 16 residues. CDR1 SGHKS and CDR2 YYEKEE come from the germline V gene (reference sequence). The CDR3 is CASSPKPNYSGNTIYF. DNA of the CDR3: TGTGCCAGCAGCCCTAAACCGAACTACTCTGGAAACACCATATATTTT.

The chain's CDR3 is CASSILNYGYTF. The CDR3 bases are TGTGCCAGCAGCATACTTAACTATGGCTACACCTTC. The genes are TRBV5-6 and TRBJ1-2, with unresolved D. Trimming took 4 bases from V and 1 from J, leaving 5 bases between them. The germline CDR1 and CDR2 sequences are SGHDT and YYEEEE. The CDR3 loop spans 12 amino acids.